The rows below give T cell receptor beta chains drawn from one sample of a study of regulatory T cells in long-lasting Graves disease. MiXCR, applied by TCRdb to the multiplex PCR reads, yields one record per CDR3 protein. Among 450,000 to 500,000 distinct CDR3 sequences listed, 15% to 20% were seen once. The same sample was also studied in work on T cells in Graves' hyperthyroidism and ophthalmopathy.

This specimen was peripheral blood mononuclear cells (PBMCs), taken at new diagnosis, from a patient treated with antithyroid drugs. The source is a man in his forties or fifties with Graves disease. Each CDR3 is given with its conserved first and last residue. A D gene is named only where the DNA matches it firmly. Rows give clone size only sometimes, using once, few, many, or a class for an expanded clone.

J gene | D gene | V gene | clone size | CDR3 protein | CDR3 DNA
TRBJ2-3 | TRBD1 | TRBV2 | many | CASSERGRTDTQYF | TGTGCCAGCAGTGAGAGGGGGCGTACAGATACGCAGTATTTT
TRBJ2-2 | NA | TRBV2 | NA | CASRGTNTGELFF | TGTGCCAGCAGGGGGACGAACACCGGGGAGCTGTTTTTT
TRBJ2-3 | NA | TRBV10-3 | many | CAIWTARITDTQYF | TGTGCCATCTGGACAGCAAGGATAACAGATACGCAGTATTTT
TRBJ2-7 | TRBD1 | TRBV28 | NA | CASRGTGMHEQYF | TGTGCCAGCAGAGGGACAGGGATGCACGAGCAGTACTTC
TRBJ2-1 | TRBD2 | TRBV6-1 | NA | CASISGGGPYNEQFF | TGTGCCAGCATCTCAGGCGGGGGACCCTACAATGAGCAGTTCTTC
TRBJ2-3 | NA | TRBV3-1 | many | CASSPMVGDTQYF | TGTGCCAGCAGTCCGATGGTAGGGGATACGCAGTATTTT
TRBJ2-7 | TRBD2 | TRBV6-1 | many | CASSDFHGGTSGPGPRPSQYF | TGTGCCAGCAGTGACTTTCACGGAGGGACTAGCGGACCGGGGCCCCGACCGTCGCAGTACTTC
TRBJ1-5 | NA | TRBV20-1 | NA | CSAIPLGTPSNQPQHF | TGCAGTGCCATACCCCTTGGGACACCAAGCAATCAGCCCCAGCATTTT
TRBJ2-5 | NA | TRBV5-6 | few | CANSLGETQYF | TGTGCCAACAGCTTGGGAGAGACCCAGTACTTC
TRBJ2-1 | TRBD1 | TRBV28 | many | CASSWGQGLDEQFF | TGTGCCAGCAGTTGGGGACAGGGGCTGGATGAGCAGTTCTTC
TRBJ2-3 | NA | TRBV29-1 | NA | CSVWVGGDTQYF | TGCAGCGTTTGGGTTGGGGGAGATACGCAGTATTTT
TRBJ2-5 | NA | TRBV5-8 | few | CASSLGSITGEETQYF | TGTGCCAGCAGCTTGGGGAGCATAACGGGAGAAGAGACCCAGTACTTC
TRBJ2-1 | TRBD2 | TRBV18 | many | CASSPIAGDEQFF | TGTGCCAGCTCACCGATCGCGGGAGATGAGCAGTTCTTC
TRBJ2-1 | TRBD2 | TRBV11-2 | many | CASRPSGTSLYNEQFF | TGTGCCAGCAGACCGTCAGGGACTAGCTTGTACAATGAGCAGTTCTTC
TRBJ1-4 | NA | TRBV7-9 | NA | CASSSALGRRTNEKLFF | TGTGCCAGCAGCTCAGCCCTTGGGCGGAGGACTAATGAAAAACTGTTTTTT
TRBJ2-7 | TRBD1 | TRBV7-8 | many | CASSRTGTGSEQYF | TGTGCCAGCAGCCGAACCGGGACAGGGAGCGAGCAGTACTTC
TRBJ2-5 | NA | TRBV6-1 | few | CASSLTFRQTQYF | TGTGCCAGCAGTCTGACTTTTCGTCAGACCCAGTACTTC
TRBJ2-7 | TRBD1 | TRBV6-1 | many | CASSPRDRGLSEQYF | TGTGCCAGCAGTCCCCGGGACAGGGGGCTTAGCGAGCAGTACTTC
TRBJ2-7 | TRBD2 | TRBV7-9 | few | CASSLVPSGSHEQYF | TGTGCCAGCAGCTTAGTGCCTAGCGGGAGCCACGAGCAGTACTTC
TRBJ2-1 | NA | TRBV29-1 | few | CSSLGYNEQFF | TGCAGCTCCTTGGGGTACAATGAGCAGTTCTTC
TRBJ2-7 | TRBD1 | TRBV15 | NA | CATSYRDRTYEQYF | TGTGCCACCAGCTACCGGGACAGAACCTACGAGCAGTACTTC
TRBJ2-3 | TRBD2 | TRBV5-1 | many | CASSPGLARGESTDTQYF | TGCGCCAGCAGCCCCGGACTAGCTCGGGGGGAGAGCACAGATACGCAGTATTTT
TRBJ2-1 | TRBD2 | TRBV28 | many | CASSRTSGSEQFF | TGTGCCAGCAGTCGGACTAGCGGGAGCGAGCAGTTCTTC
TRBJ2-5 | TRBD1 | TRBV5-1 | many | CASSLVPTGVWETQYF | TGCGCCAGCAGCTTGGTTCCGACAGGGGTCTGGGAGACCCAGTACTTC
TRBJ1-1 | NA | TRBV12-3/TRBV12-4 | many | CASSVRQGAEAFF | TGTGCCAGCAGTGTACGGCAGGGCGCTGAAGCTTTCTTT
TRBJ1-3 | TRBD1 | TRBV10-3 | few | CAIRGQAGNTIYF | TGTGCCATCAGGGGACAGGCGGGAAACACCATATATTTT
TRBJ2-7 | NA | TRBV2 | many | CASSEVRERSYEQYF | TGTGCCAGCAGTGAAGTTCGGGAGCGGTCCTACGAGCAGTACTTC
TRBJ1-4 | NA | TRBV20-1 | NA | CRDPPMGRANEKLFF | TGCAGAGACCCCCCTATGGGCAGGGCTAATGAAAAACTGTTTTTT
TRBJ2-3 | TRBD2 | TRBV9 | NA | CASSVGSGSKDTQYF | TGTGCCAGCAGCGTAGGGAGCGGGAGTAAGGATACGCAGTATTTT
TRBJ2-2 | NA | TRBV12-3/TRBV12-4 | many | CASSPYRVGGELFF | TGTGCCAGCAGTCCGTACAGAGTCGGCGGGGAGCTGTTTTTT
TRBJ2-2 | NA | TRBV2 | NA | CASSLDISNTGELFF | TGTGCCAGCAGCCTGGACATTTCGAACACCGGGGAGCTGTTTTTT
TRBJ2-5 | NA | TRBV20-1 | many | CSAQKGSQETQYF | TGCAGTGCCCAAAAAGGGTCCCAAGAGACCCAGTACTTC
TRBJ1-4 | TRBD1 | TRBV28 | NA | CASSFTGGVNEKLFF | TGTGCCAGCAGCTTTACAGGGGGGGTTAACGAAAAACTGTTTTTT
TRBJ2-3 | TRBD2 | TRBV6-6 | many | CASSYSLAPGGTQYF | TGTGCCAGCAGTTACTCGCTAGCTCCGGGGGGGACGCAGTATTTT
TRBJ2-7 | TRBD1 | TRBV2 | many | CASSADRGRIYEQYF | TGTGCCAGCAGCGCAGACAGGGGGCGCATTTACGAGCAGTACTTC
TRBJ2-7 | NA | TRBV15 | many | CATSNYRQDEQYF | TGTGCCACCAGCAATTACCGACAGGACGAGCAGTACTTC
TRBJ2-3 | NA | TRBV12-3/TRBV12-4 | few | CASQGSTDTQYF | TGTGCCAGCCAAGGGAGCACAGATACGCAGTATTTT
TRBJ1-2 | NA | TRBV9 | few | CASSVDGVGSPNYGYTF | TGTGCCAGCAGCGTAGACGGGGTGGGGAGCCCCAACTATGGCTACACCTTC
TRBJ2-1 | NA | TRBV7-9 | many | CASSGAGTPTREQFF | TGTGCCAGCAGCGGAGCCGGGACTCCCACCCGTGAGCAGTTCTTC
TRBJ1-1 | NA | TRBV20-1 | many | CSAFGGDTEAFF | TGCAGTGCTTTTGGGGGGGACACTGAAGCTTTCTTT